These 17 T cell receptor beta chains were sequenced from one sample in a study of T cells in Graves' hyperthyroidism and ophthalmopathy. RNA transcripts yielded amplified TCR beta CDR3 regions. The primer set for the first-round RT-PCR of the TCR CDR3 was HTBI. MiXCR, run by TCRdb on the multiplex PCR reads, gives a single entry per CDR3 protein. The sample has approximately 380,000 distinct CDR3 sequences, about a fifth seen once. Sequenced: blood. The receptors stem from a man aged 18-30 years with Graves' ophthalmopathy.

In its sample, this clonotype was seen once. The J gene is TRBJ2-1, the V gene TRBV28; 9 nucleotides line up with TRBD1. Germline assignment: CDR1 MDHEN and CDR2 SYDVKM. CDR3 length: 15 residues. With 5 bases clipped from V and 7 bases from J, the junction kept 9 bases outside the gene matches. The CDR3 protein is CASSGTGTGYNEQFF. DNA for the CDR3: TGTGCCAGCAGTGGGACCGGGACAGGGTATAATGAGCAGTTCTTC. Full variable domain (rest looked up from reference TRBV28 and TRBJ2-1): DVKVTQSSRYLVKRTGEKVFLECVQDMDHENMFWYRQDPGLGLRLIYFSYDVKMKEKGDIPEGYSVSREKKERFSLILESASTNQTSMYLCASSGTGTGYNEQFFGPGTRLTVL.

This clonotype was detected a few times. This chain uses TRBV19 with TRBJ1-2, with TRBD1 matching over 8 bases. V lost 7 bases and J lost 7; bases outside the gene matches: 14. This CDR3 contains 15 residues. Germline-derived CDR1 and CDR2 are LNHDA and SQIVND (reference sequence). DNA for the CDR3: TGTGCCAGTATAGGGGACAGGAAGATTTATGGTGGCTACACCTTC. The encoded protein is CASIGDRKIYGGYTF.

This clonotype was detected a few times. The chain uses TRBV6-1 and TRBJ2-5; D might be TRBD2 (5 bases). The CDR3 extends over 15 amino acids. Germline assignment: CDR1 MNHNS and CDR2 SASEGT. V gave up 7 bases and J gave up 5 bases, with 20 bases separating them. CDR3 in DNA: TGTGCCAGCACTAACCGGGGAGAAGTAACGGAGACCCAGTACTTC. It encodes CASTNRGEVTETQYF.

This clonotype was seen at least ten times. This chain uses TRBV18 with TRBJ1-1, with D uncertain. Trimming removed 0 bases at V and 3 bases at J, with 8 bases between. In germline, CDR1 is KGHSH, CDR2 LQKENI. This CDR3 has 14 residues. The CDR3 nucleotides are TGTGCCAGCTCACCACCTGGGCGGTACACTGAAGCTTTCTTT. Protein: CASSPPGRYTEAFF.

This clonotype was seen many times. V gene TRBV5-1 combines with J gene TRBJ1-1, with D unclear. CDR3 length equals 14 residues. Trimming left V 4 bases short and J 0 bases short, with 10 bases between. Germline V gene sequence: CDR1 SGHRS, CDR2 YFSETQ. This CDR3 is CASSTDGLNTEAFF. Written as DNA, the CDR3 is TGCGCCAGCAGCACCGACGGGTTGAACACTGAAGCTTTCTTT.

About this clonotype itself: An end of the junction differs from the germline gene, which may be a read error. The chain links TRBV7-6 to TRBJ2-1; no clear D gene. CDR3 size: 16 residues. Germline CDR1 reads SGHVS; CDR2 reads FNYEAQ. The CDR3 nucleotides read TGTGCCAGCAGCTTAGAGGCAGACCCATCCTGCAATGAGCAGTTCTTC. Protein product: CASSLEADPSCNEQFF.

In this sample, this clonotype turned up many times. The rearrangement joins TRBV5-1 to TRBJ1-2; 7 positions match TRBD1. The ends lost 0 bases at V and 8 bases at J; junction bases unmatched: 7. The V gene's germline CDR1 is SGHRS and CDR2 YFSETQ. The CDR3 sequence is 14 residues long. CDR3 region: CASSLGQGRGGYTF. The CDR3 bases are TGCGCCAGCAGCTTGGGACAGGGAAGAGGCGGCTACACCTTC. Complete variable domain (other parts from reference TRBV5-1 and TRBJ1-2): KAGVTQTPRYLIKTRGQQVTLSCSPISGHRSVSWYQQTPGQGLQFLFEYFSETQRNKGNFPGRFSGRQFSNSRSEMNVSTLELGDSALYLCASSLGQGRGGYTFGSGTRLTVV.

This clonotype was seen a few times. The chain carries TRBV3-1 and TRBJ1-6; a possible D gene is TRBD1 (5 bases). Trimming shortened V by 4 bases and J by 6 bases, and 13 bases separated the two germline ends. This CDR3 spans 15 amino acids. Germline V CDR1 and CDR2: LGHDT, YNNKEL (reference sequence). The CDR3 DNA is TGTGCCAGCAGCCCCCCGGGGGGTTTTAATTCACCCCTCCACTTT. It specifies CASSPPGGFNSPLHF.

At least ten counts were recorded for this clonotype. The chain uses TRBV5-1 and TRBJ1-1; D gene ambiguous. The CDR3 consists of 13 residues. Trimming shortened V by 4 bases and J by 3 bases, and 10 bases separated the two germline ends. Per the germline V gene, CDR1 is SGHRS and CDR2 is YFSETQ. The CDR3 region is CASSGNVDTEAFF. DNA of the CDR3: TGCGCCAGCAGCGGAAACGTGGACACTGAAGCTTTCTTT. The full variable domain, completed using reference TRBV5-1 and TRBJ1-1, is KAGVTQTPRYLIKTRGQQVTLSCSPISGHRSVSWYQQTPGQGLQFLFEYFSETQRNKGNFPGRFSGRQFSNSRSEMNVSTLELGDSALYLCASSGNVDTEAFFGQGTRLTVV.

This chain links TRBV30 with TRBJ2-7; no firm D call. V dropped 3 bases and J dropped 0 bases, with 9 bases sitting between them. The CDR3 loop spans 13 amino acids. Germline CDR1 GTSNPN, CDR2 SVGIG (reference sequence). This CDR3 reads CAWRMTGSYEQYF. The CDR3 coding sequence is TGTGCCTGGAGAATGACTGGCTCCTACGAGCAGTACTTC.

Many counts were recorded for this clonotype. V is TRBV5-5 and J is TRBJ2-7; TRBD1 matches at 9 bases. The ends lost 2 bases at V and 2 bases at J; junction bases unmatched: 11. This CDR3 spans 17 amino acids. Germline lookup yields CDR1 SGHKS and CDR2 YYEKEE (reference sequence). This chain's CDR3 is CASSFSPTGQGTYEQYF. DNA for the CDR3: TGTGCCAGCAGCTTTTCCCCGACGGGACAGGGAACCTACGAGCAGTACTTC.

This clonotype was found a few times. The chain joins TRBV6-1 to TRBJ1-2; D is possibly TRBD1 (5 bases). Germline CDR1 and CDR2: MNHNS and SASEGT. The CDR3 extends over 14 amino acids. Trimming removed 7 bases at V and 2 bases at J, with 14 bases between. As DNA, the CDR3 is TGTGCCAGCACCCCGACAGCCTTAAACTATGGCTACACCTTC. As protein: CASTPTALNYGYTF.

In its sample, this clonotype was seen many times. V is TRBV11-2 and J is TRBJ2-7; 12 nucleotides line up with TRBD2. V lost 5 bases and J lost 2; bases outside the gene matches: 4. There are 15 residues in the CDR3. The germline V gene encodes CDR1 SGHAT and CDR2 FQNNGV. CDR3 in amino acids: CASSPLAGGTYEQYF. The CDR3 region has the DNA TGTGCCAGCAGCCCACTAGCGGGGGGAACCTACGAGCAGTACTTC.

The rearrangement joins TRBV19 to TRBJ2-7; the D call may be TRBD1 or TRBD2 (5 bases each). The CDR3 is 14 residues long. V lost 2 bases and J lost 1, with 9 bases in between. The germline CDR1 and CDR2 sequences are LNHDA and SQIVND (reference sequence). The CDR3 protein is CASSISGASYEQYF. The CDR3 bases are TGTGCCAGTAGTATATCCGGGGCATCCTACGAGCAGTACTTC.

This clonotype was counted between two and nine times. This sequence joins TRBV4-1 and TRBJ2-3, with D unclear. The CDR3 has 16 amino acids. Trimming removed 1 base at V and 1 base at J, with 12 bases between. Germline V gene data show CDR1 as MGHRA and CDR2 as YSYEKL. The CDR3 reads CASSQGSTSGTDTQYF. For the CDR3, the DNA is TGCGCCAGCAGCCAAGGGTCTACCTCTGGCACAGATACGCAGTATTTT.

This clonotype was picked up many times. This chain connects TRBV7-9 to TRBJ2-5; either TRBD1 or TRBD2 may supply D (5 bases each). The germline gives CDR1 SEHNR, CDR2 FQNEAQ (reference sequence). Trimming removed 3 bases at V and 5 bases at J, with 13 bases between. This CDR3 has 14 amino acids. CDR3 protein: CASSLGTFGETQYF. The CDR3 bases are TGTGCCAGCAGCTTGGGGACGTTCGGGGAGACCCAGTACTTC.

DNA for the CDR3: TGTGCCAGCAGCGACACAAAGGGGAATGAAAAACTGTTTTTT. It translates to CASSDTKGNEKLFF. The chain combines TRBV5-4 with TRBJ1-4; a weak D match, TRBD1 (5 bases). Germline lookup yields CDR1 SGHNT and CDR2 YYREEE (reference sequence). CDR3 length equals 14 residues. Trimming removed 4 bases from V and 5 bases from J, with 12 bases in between.